The 29 T cell receptor beta chains in this list originate from one sample, sequenced in a study of shared T cell receptors in the human thymus. Clones were read by immunoSEQ multiplex PCR, and TCRdb kept only the in-frame ones, dropping some. The sample has roughly 700,000 clones, approximately 88% seen once. This sample also appeared in a second study, on human thymus T cells.

Input material: thymocytes. Receptors originate from a boy less than two years old with a congenital heart defect.

CDR3 nucleotide sequence: TGCGCCAGCAGCGGCCGGACAGGTCGGCAAGAGACCCAGTACTTC. This encodes CASSGRTGRQETQYF. The chain recombines TRBV5-1 with TRBJ2-5; 7 bases match TRBD1. The length of the CDR3 is 15 residues. With 4 bases clipped from V and 2 bases from J, the junction kept 8 bases outside the gene matches. Germline V CDR1 and CDR2: SGHRS, YFSETQ.

The chain is built from TRBV5-5 and TRBJ1-5, with TRBD1 identical over 7 bases. The CDR3 spans 14 residues. The germline V gene has CDR1 SGHKS and CDR2 YYEKEE (reference sequence). Trimming removed 0 bases from V and 5 bases from J; junction bases left unmatched: 2. The CDR3 coding sequence is TGTGCCAGCAGCTTGGAGACAGGGCATCAGCCCCAGCATTTT. This translates into CASSLETGHQPQHF.

The J gene is TRBJ2-1, the V gene TRBV15, with D maybe TRBD2 (6 bases). The CDR3 runs 16 residues. Germline lookup yields CDR1 LNHNV and CDR2 YYDKDF (reference sequence). Trimming took 8 bases from V and 0 from J, leaving 17 bases between them. The CDR3 bases are TGTGCCACCGAGTGTGGCGGGACCAGCTCCTACAATGAGCAGTTCTTC. Translating it yields CATECGGTSSYNEQFF. The complete variable domain, with remaining parts taken from reference TRBV15 and TRBJ2-1, reads DAMVIQNPRYQVTQFGKPVTLSCSQTLNHNVMYWYQQKSSQAPKLLFHYYDKDFNNEADTPDNFQSRRPNTSFCFLDIRSPGLGDTAMYLCATECGGTSSYNEQFFGPGTRLTVL.

The chain has TRBV27 and TRBJ2-7; 10 bases match TRBD1. Germline CDR1 reads MNHEY; CDR2 reads SMNVEV (reference sequence). Trimming at V came to 5 bases and at J to 1 base, leaving 8 bases not matched to a gene. The CDR3 contains 16 residues. CDR3 amino acids: CASSPDRGRKSYEQYF. CDR3 sequence (DNA): TGTGCCAGCAGTCCCGACAGGGGGCGAAAGTCCTACGAGCAGTACTTC.

The gene calls are TRBV4-3 and TRBJ2-3; 12 nucleotides match TRBD1. Per the germline V gene, CDR1 is LGHNA and CDR2 is YSLEER. The J segment lost 0 bases and the V segment lost 0 bases, leaving 4 bases of the junction unmatched. The CDR3 extends over 18 amino acids. CDR3 in amino acids: CASSQEVGQGASTDTQYF. CDR3 nucleotide sequence: TGCGCCAGCAGCCAAGAAGTGGGACAGGGGGCGAGCACAGATACGCAGTATTTT.

The V gene is TRBV9, the J gene TRBJ1-1, with a possible D match to TRBD1 (6 bases). The CDR3 runs 17 residues. With 0 bases removed from V and 2 bases from J, the gap between germline ends came to 17 bases. Germline V gene lookup returns CDR1 SGDLS and CDR2 YYNGEE. In DNA, the CDR3 is TGTGCCAGCAGCGTAGCCACAGGGTCCATGTTAAACACTGAAGCTTTCTTT. This translates into CASSVATGSMLNTEAFF.

The chain recombines TRBV21-1 with TRBJ2-7; the table's D call TRBD2 went unverified against the DNA. TRBV21-1 is classified as a pseudogene. CDR3 length: 14 amino acids. CDR3 nucleotide sequence: TGTGCCAGCAGCATGGGCGGGGAAGAGTACGAGCAGTACTTC. Residues: CASSMGGEEYEQYF.

V is TRBV19 and J is TRBJ2-2; D uncertain. This CDR3 is built from 16 residues. Trimming took 6 bases from V and 1 from J, leaving 15 bases between them. Germline values: CDR1 LNHDA, CDR2 SQIVND (reference sequence). DNA of the CDR3: TGTGCCAGTAGAGCTGGTTACAGCAAGAACACCGGGGAGCTGTTTTTT. Translation: CASRAGYSKNTGELFF.

CDR3 nucleotide sequence: TGCGCCAGCAGTGAGTCGCTTAGCGGGAGTGACGCAGATACGCAGTATTTT. It is translated as CASSESLSGSDADTQYF. The J gene is TRBJ2-3, the V gene TRBV10-1; 9 bases fit TRBD2. Germline V gene lookup returns CDR1 WNHNN and CDR2 SYGVQD (reference sequence). Unmatched junction bases numbered 8, after V lost 0 bases and J lost 4 bases. This CDR3 contains 17 residues.

The table lists this clone with a count of one. The genes are TRBV7-9 and TRBJ2-1, with 9 bases lining up with TRBD2. V was pared by 2 bases and J by 4 bases, with 12 bases of the junction left unmatched. CDR3 length: 18 amino acids. Germline V gene sequence: CDR1 SEHNR, CDR2 FQNEAQ (reference sequence). The CDR3 DNA follows: TGTGCCAGCAGCTTAACGGCCCCGACTAGCGGCTTTTACAATGAGCAGTTCTTC. Translated: CASSLTAPTSGFYNEQFF.

The chain uses TRBV5-8 and TRBJ2-7; 9 bases align to TRBD2. This CDR3 is 14 amino acids long. V lost 0 bases and J lost 7; bases outside the gene matches: 5. The V gene's germline CDR1 is SGHTS and CDR2 YDEGEE. CDR3 loop: CASSLEGLAGEQYF. The CDR3 DNA sequence: TGTGCCAGCAGCTTGGAGGGACTAGCAGGGGAGCAGTACTTC.

J is TRBJ2-7 and V is TRBV5-6; D is unclear. Per the germline V gene, CDR1 is SGHDT and CDR2 is YYEEEE. V gave up 2 bases and J gave up 5 bases, with 11 bases separating them. CDR3 length: 13 residues. CDR3 protein: CASSFPTWNEQYF. The CDR3 bases are TGTGCCAGCAGCTTCCCGACTTGGAACGAGCAGTACTTC.

The chain links TRBV10-3 to TRBJ1-5; D unresolved. In germline, CDR1 is ENHRY, CDR2 SYGVKD. The CDR3 loop spans 17 amino acids. V lost 0 bases and J 1 base, leaving 13 bases between the germline ends. The CDR3 is CAISESRVRSSNQPQHF. For the CDR3, the DNA is TGTGCCATCAGTGAGTCGAGGGTCAGGTCCAGCAATCAGCCCCAGCATTTT.

This rearrangement joins TRBV25-1 to TRBJ2-3; a weak D match, TRBD1 (5 bases). The CDR3 consists of 14 residues. Trimming cost V 2 bases and J 2 bases, with 8 bases left between them. In germline, CDR1 is MGHDK, CDR2 SYGVNS. CDR3 nucleotide sequence: TGTGCCAGCAGTGAAACACAGGTCACAGATACGCAGTATTTT. Translated: CASSETQVTDTQYF.

The count of this clone is one. The CDR3 sequence is CSTGQGQLSYEQYF. The CDR3 DNA reads as TGCAGCACCGGACAGGGCCAACTCTCCTACGAGCAGTACTTC. This chain joins TRBV29-1 and TRBJ2-7, with 8 bases aligning to TRBD1. This CDR3 comprises 14 residues. After removal of 8 bases from V and 0 bases from J, the junction contained 9 bases not matched to a gene. The germline V gene has CDR1 SQVTM and CDR2 ANQGSEA.

The rearrangement links TRBV14 to TRBJ2-3, with TRBD1 identical over 8 bases. V lost 1 base to trimming and J lost 0 bases; unmatched junction nucleotides: 6. Germline CDR1 and CDR2: SGHDN and FVKESK. This CDR3 has 17 amino acids. CDR3 region: CASSQGCGTGSTDTQYF. As DNA, the CDR3 is TGTGCCAGCAGCCAAGGATGCGGGACAGGAAGCACAGATACGCAGTATTTT.

Points on this clone: One end of the junction varies from germline; a read error may be responsible. This sequence joins TRBV30 and TRBJ2-7; D is ambiguous. Germline V lookup: CDR1 GTSNPN, CDR2 SVGIG (reference sequence). The CDR3 is made up of 11 amino acids. In DNA, the CDR3 is TGTGCCTGGAGTCACCGTAGCCCCTGGGACTTC. This translates into CAWSHRSPWDF.

The CDR3 spells CASSFDTRGEATF. CDR3 sequence (DNA): TGTGCCAGCAGCTTTGACACCAGGGGCGAGGCCACCTTC. This rearrangement joins TRBV13 to TRBJ1-2, with D possibly TRBD1 on 6 matching bases. Per the germline V gene, CDR1 is PRHDT and CDR2 is FYEKMQ (reference sequence). The CDR3 is 13 amino acids. Deletions cut 3 bases from V and 13 bases from J, with 18 bases between.

This clone occurred once. This chain joins TRBV7-9 and TRBJ2-5; 7 bases match TRBD1. The CDR3 is made up of 14 amino acids. CDR1 SEHNR and CDR2 FQNEAQ come from the germline V gene (reference sequence). J was trimmed by 4 bases and V by 5 bases; bases with no gene match: 7. The CDR3 loop is CASSHLTGTETQYF. The CDR3 DNA sequence: TGTGCCAGCAGCCACCTGACAGGGACAGAGACCCAGTACTTC. Variable domain in full (rest from reference TRBV7-9 and TRBJ2-5): DTGVSQNPRHKITKRGQNVTFRCDPISEHNRLYWYRQTLGQGPEFLTYFQNEAQLEKSRLLSDRFSAERPKGSFSTLEIQRTEQGDSAMYLCASSHLTGTETQYFGPGTRLLVL.

The V and J genes are TRBV6-1 and TRBJ1-1, with D perhaps matching TRBD1 (5 bases). Trimming removed 4 bases at V and 3 bases at J, with 12 bases between. Germline CDR1 MNHNS, CDR2 SASEGT. This CDR3 is 14 amino acids long. The CDR3: CASSGAGRDTEAFF. CDR3 DNA sequence: TGTGCCAGCAGTGGAGCGGGGCGCGACACTGAAGCTTTCTTT.

The J gene is TRBJ2-5, the V gene TRBV7-2, with 9 bases that match TRBD2. TRBJ2-7 matches the DNA end more closely, so the J call is doubtful. There are 16 residues in the CDR3. Per germline, CDR1 SGHTA and CDR2 FQGNSA. CDR3 sequence reads: CASSLAGSGRINEQYF. In nucleotides, the CDR3 is TGTGCCAGCAGCTTAGCGGGGAGCGGGAGGATTAACGAGCAGTACTTC.

The chain has TRBV25-1 and TRBJ2-3, with a possible D match to TRBD2 (5 bases). V lost 0 bases, J lost 6 bases, and 7 bases lay in between. This CDR3 is 13 amino acids long. In germline, CDR1 is MGHDK, CDR2 SYGVNS. CDR3 sequence: CASSEYGGDTQYF. Written as DNA, the CDR3 is TGTGCCAGCAGTGAATATGGAGGCGATACGCAGTATTTT.

The V and J genes are TRBV27 and TRBJ2-7; possibly TRBD2 for D (6 bases). Germline CDR1 and CDR2: MNHEY and SMNVEV (reference sequence). V was cut by 6 bases and J by 7 bases, with 13 bases left in between. The CDR3 loop spans 12 amino acids. This CDR3 is CASSQPAGEQYF. In DNA form, the CDR3 reads TGTGCCAGCAGCCAACCGGCGGGGGAGCAGTACTTC.

The rearrangement uses TRBV28 and TRBJ2-1; maybe TRBD2 (5 bases). V shed 3 bases and J shed 6 bases, with 9 bases lying between them. The CDR3 covers 13 residues. Germline V gene lookup returns CDR1 MDHEN and CDR2 SYDVKM. CDR3 in amino acids: CASSFDYSNEQFF. Written as DNA, the CDR3 is TGTGCCAGCAGTTTCGACTATTCCAATGAGCAGTTCTTC.

The chain uses TRBV27 and TRBJ2-3; D may be TRBD2 (5 bases). CDR3 length equals 12 residues. The germline gives CDR1 MNHEY, CDR2 SMNVEV (reference sequence). V shed 6 bases and J shed 5 bases, with 9 bases lying between them. The CDR3 DNA reads TGTGCCAGCAGGGGCGCGGGAGATACGCAGTATTTT. Its translation is CASRGAGDTQYF.

The rearrangement links TRBV7-9 to TRBJ2-5; TRBD1 matches 8 bases. This CDR3 region has 15 residues. Germline CDR1 reads SEHNR; CDR2 reads FQNEAQ (reference sequence). Losses at the gene ends were 1 base for V and 5 bases for J; bases not matched to a gene: 6. CDR3 nucleotides: TGTGCCAGCAGCTTAGTTATGACAGGGGAGGAGACCCAGTACTTC. It codes for CASSLVMTGEETQYF.

The J gene is TRBJ2-7, the V gene TRBV11-2; possible D gene TRBD1, 6 bases. Trimming left V 8 bases short and J 2 bases short, with 19 bases between. From germline, CDR1 is SGHAT and CDR2 FQNNGV. The CDR3 spans 15 residues. The chain's CDR3 is CASLELRAGAYEQYF. CDR3 sequence (DNA): TGTGCCAGCTTAGAATTGCGGGCAGGGGCCTACGAGCAGTACTTC.

This clone occurred once. The chain links TRBV15 to TRBJ2-7, with unresolved D. Germline CDR1 is LNHNV and CDR2 is YYDKDF (reference sequence). V lost 0 bases and J 2 bases, leaving 14 bases between the germline ends. The CDR3 covers 16 residues. The CDR3 DNA reads TGTGCCACCAGCAGAGATAACGGGTTCCCAACCTACGAGCAGTACTTC. It codes for CATSRDNGFPTYEQYF.

This clone was found a few times. The rearrangement uses TRBV21-1 and TRBJ2-6; TRBD2 is the table's D call, not checked against the DNA. TRBV21-1 is described as a pseudogene. The CDR3 covers 17 residues. The DNA of the CDR3 is TGTGCCAGCCAATTTTTTCGGGTCACGGGAGGGGCCAACGTCCTGACTTTC. It yields the protein CASQFFRVTGGANVLTF.